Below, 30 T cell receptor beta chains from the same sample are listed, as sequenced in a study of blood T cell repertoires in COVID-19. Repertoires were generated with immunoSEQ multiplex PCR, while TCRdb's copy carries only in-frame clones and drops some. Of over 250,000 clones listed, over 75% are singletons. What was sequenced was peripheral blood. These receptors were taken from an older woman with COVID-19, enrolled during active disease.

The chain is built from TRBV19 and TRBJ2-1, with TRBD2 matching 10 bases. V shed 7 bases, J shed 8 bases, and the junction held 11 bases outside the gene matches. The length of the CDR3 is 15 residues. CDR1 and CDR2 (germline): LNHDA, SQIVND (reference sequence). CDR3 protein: CASTMSLAGEDEQFF. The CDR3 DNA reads TGTGCCAGTACCATGAGTCTAGCGGGAGAGGATGAGCAGTTCTTC. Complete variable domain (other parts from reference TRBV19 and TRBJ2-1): DGGITQSPKYLFRKEGQNVTLSCEQNLNHDAMYWYRQDPGQGLRLIYYSQIVNDFQKGDIAEGYSVSREKKESFPLTVTSAQKNPTAFYLCASTMSLAGEDEQFFGPGTRLTVL.

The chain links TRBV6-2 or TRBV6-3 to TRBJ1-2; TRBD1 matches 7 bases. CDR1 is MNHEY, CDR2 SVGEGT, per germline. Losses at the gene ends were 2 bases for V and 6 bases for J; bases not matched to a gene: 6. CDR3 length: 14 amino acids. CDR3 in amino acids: CASSYGGQRDGYTF. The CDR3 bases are TGTGCCAGCAGTTACGGGGGACAGAGGGATGGCTACACCTTC.

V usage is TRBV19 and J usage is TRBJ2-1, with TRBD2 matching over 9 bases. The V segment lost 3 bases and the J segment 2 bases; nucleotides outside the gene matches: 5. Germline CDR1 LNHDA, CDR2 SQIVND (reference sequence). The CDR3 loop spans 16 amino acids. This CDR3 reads CASSISGTSPYNEQFF. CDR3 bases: TGTGCCAGTAGTATTTCCGGGACTAGCCCCTACAATGAGCAGTTCTTC. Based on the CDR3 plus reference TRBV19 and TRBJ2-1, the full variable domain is DGGITQSPKYLFRKEGQNVTLSCEQNLNHDAMYWYRQDPGQGLRLIYYSQIVNDFQKGDIAEGYSVSREKKESFPLTVTSAQKNPTAFYLCASSISGTSPYNEQFFGPGTRLTVL.

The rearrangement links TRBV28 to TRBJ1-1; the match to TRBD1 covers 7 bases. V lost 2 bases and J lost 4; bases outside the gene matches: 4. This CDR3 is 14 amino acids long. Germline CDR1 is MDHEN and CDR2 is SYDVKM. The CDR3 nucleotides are TGTGCCAGCAGTTTACCGGGGACAGTCACTGAAGCTTTCTTT. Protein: CASSLPGTVTEAFF. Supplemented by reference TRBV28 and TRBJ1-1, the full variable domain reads DVKVTQSSRYLVKRTGEKVFLECVQDMDHENMFWYRQDPGLGLRLIYFSYDVKMKEKGDIPEGYSVSREKKERFSLILESASTNQTSMYLCASSLPGTVTEAFFGQGTRLTVV.

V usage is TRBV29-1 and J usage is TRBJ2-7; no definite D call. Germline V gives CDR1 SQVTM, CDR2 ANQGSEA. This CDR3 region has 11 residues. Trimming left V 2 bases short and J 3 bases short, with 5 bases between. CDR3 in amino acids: CSVERSYEQYF. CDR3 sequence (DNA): TGCAGCGTTGAACGCAGCTACGAGCAGTACTTC.

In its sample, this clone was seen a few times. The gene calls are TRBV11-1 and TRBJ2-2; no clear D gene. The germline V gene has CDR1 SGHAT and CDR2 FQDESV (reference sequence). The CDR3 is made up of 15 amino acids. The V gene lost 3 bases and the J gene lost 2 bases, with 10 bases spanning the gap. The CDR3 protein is CASSLGIGNTGELFF. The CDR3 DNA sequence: TGTGCCAGCAGCTTGGGCATCGGAAACACCGGGGAGCTGTTTTTT.

The chain's CDR3 is CASSYGGSRNTGELFF. The DNA for the CDR3 is TGTGCCAGCAGCTACGGGGGAAGCAGAAACACCGGGGAGCTGTTTTTT. The chain uses TRBV3-1 (or the pseudogene TRBV3-2) and TRBJ2-2; a weak D match, TRBD2 (6 bases). Germline CDR1 LGHDT, CDR2 YNNKEL (reference sequence). V gave up 5 bases and J gave up 2 bases, with 15 bases separating them. The CDR3 is 16 residues long.

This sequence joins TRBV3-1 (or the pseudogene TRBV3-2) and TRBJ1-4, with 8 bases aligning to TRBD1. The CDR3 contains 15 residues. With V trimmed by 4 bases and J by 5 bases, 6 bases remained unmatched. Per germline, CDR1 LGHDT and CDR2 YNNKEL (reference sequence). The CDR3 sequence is CASSRTGPKNEKLFF. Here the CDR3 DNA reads TGTGCCAGCAGCCGGACAGGGCCAAAAAATGAAAAACTGTTTTTT.

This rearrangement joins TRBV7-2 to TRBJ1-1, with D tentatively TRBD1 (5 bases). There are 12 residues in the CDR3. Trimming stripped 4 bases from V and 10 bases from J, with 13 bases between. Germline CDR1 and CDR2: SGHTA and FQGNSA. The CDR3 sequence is CASSSSAGVAFF. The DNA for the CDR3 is TGTGCCAGCAGCTCCTCCGCGGGGGTAGCTTTCTTT.

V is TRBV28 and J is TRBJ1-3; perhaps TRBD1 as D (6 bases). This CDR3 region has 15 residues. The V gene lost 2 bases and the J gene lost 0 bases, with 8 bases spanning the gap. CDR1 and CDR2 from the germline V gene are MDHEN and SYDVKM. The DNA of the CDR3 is TGTGCCAGCAGTTTAGGACAGATCTCTGGAAACACCATATATTTT. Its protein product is CASSLGQISGNTIYF.

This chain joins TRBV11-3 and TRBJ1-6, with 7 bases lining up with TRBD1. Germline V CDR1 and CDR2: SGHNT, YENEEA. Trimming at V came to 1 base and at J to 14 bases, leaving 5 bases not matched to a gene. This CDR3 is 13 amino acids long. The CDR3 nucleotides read TGTGCCAGCAGCTTAGTCTACAGGGGATCCCTCCACTTT. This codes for CASSLVYRGSLHF.

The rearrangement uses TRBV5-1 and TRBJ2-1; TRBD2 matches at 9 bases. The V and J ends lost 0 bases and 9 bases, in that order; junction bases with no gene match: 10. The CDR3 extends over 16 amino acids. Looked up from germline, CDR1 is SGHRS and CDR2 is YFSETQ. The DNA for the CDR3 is TGCGCCAGCAGCTTGGATGTACCGGGACTAGCTTTTGAGCAGTTCTTC. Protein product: CASSLDVPGLAFEQFF.

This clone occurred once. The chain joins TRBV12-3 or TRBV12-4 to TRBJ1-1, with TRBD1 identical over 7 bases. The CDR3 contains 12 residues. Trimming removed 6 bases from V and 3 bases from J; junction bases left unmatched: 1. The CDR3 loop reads CASRGTDTEAFF. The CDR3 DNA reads TGTGCCAGCAGGGGGACAGACACTGAAGCTTTCTTT.

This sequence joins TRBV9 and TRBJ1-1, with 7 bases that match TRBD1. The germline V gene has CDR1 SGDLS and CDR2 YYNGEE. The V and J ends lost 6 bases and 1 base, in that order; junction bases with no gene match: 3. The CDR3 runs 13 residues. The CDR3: CASTRQGNTEAFF. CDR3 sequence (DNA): TGTGCCAGCACCCGACAGGGGAACACTGAAGCTTTCTTT.

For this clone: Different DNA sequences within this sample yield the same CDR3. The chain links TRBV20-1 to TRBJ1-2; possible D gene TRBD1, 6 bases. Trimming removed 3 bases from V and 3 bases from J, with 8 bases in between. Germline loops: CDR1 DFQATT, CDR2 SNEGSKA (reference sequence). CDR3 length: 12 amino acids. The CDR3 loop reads CSASGGDYGYTF. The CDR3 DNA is TGCAGTGCTAGTGGGGGCGACTATGGCTACACCTTC.

The CDR3 DNA follows: TGTGCCAGCAGCTTAACGGCGGGAGGGGTGGCCGGGGAGCTGTTTTTT. It yields the protein CASSLTAGGVAGELFF. The rearrangement links TRBV7-3 to TRBJ2-2; TRBD2 matches at 9 bases. The junction had 5 bases not matched to a gene; V was cut back by 0 bases and J by 6 bases. Germline V gene sequence: CDR1 SGHTA, CDR2 FQGTGA. This CDR3 comprises 16 residues.

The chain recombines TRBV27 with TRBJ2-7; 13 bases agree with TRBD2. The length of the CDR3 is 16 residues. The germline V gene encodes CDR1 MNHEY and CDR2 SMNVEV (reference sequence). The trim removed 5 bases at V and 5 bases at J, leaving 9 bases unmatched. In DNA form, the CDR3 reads TGTGCCAGCAGTCTCAGGACTAGCGGGAGTTTCCACGAGCAGTACTTC. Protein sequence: CASSLRTSGSFHEQYF.

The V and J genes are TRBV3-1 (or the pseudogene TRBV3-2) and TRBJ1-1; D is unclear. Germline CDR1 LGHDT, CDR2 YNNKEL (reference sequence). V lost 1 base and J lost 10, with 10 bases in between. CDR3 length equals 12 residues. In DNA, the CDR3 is TGTGCCAGCAGCCAAGGGGCGGGAACAGCTTTCTTT. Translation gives CASSQGAGTAFF.

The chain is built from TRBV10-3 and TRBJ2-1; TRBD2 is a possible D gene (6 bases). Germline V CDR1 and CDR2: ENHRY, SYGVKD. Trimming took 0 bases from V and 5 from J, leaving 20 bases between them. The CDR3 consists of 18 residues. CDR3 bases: TGTGCCATCAGTGAGTCGATGGGTGGCGGGAATGATCACAATGAGCAGTTCTTC. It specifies CAISESMGGGNDHNEQFF.

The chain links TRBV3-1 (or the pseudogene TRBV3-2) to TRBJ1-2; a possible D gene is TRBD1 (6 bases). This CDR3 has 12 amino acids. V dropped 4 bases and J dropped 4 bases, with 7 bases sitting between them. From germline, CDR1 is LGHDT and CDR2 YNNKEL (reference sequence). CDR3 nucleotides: TGTGCCAGCAGCCGACAGGTCTATGGCTACACCTTC. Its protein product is CASSRQVYGYTF.

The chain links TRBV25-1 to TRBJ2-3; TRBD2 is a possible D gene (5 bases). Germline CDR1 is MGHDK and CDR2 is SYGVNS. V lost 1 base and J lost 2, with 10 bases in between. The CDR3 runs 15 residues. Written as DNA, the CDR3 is TGTGCCAGCAGTGAATTTGGACTTTACACAGATACGCAGTATTTT. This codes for CASSEFGLYTDTQYF.

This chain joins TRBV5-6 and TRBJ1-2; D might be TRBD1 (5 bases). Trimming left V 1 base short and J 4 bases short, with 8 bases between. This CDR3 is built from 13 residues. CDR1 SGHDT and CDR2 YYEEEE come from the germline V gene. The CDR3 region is CASSLQGAYGYTF. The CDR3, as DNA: TGTGCCAGCAGCTTGCAGGGTGCCTATGGCTACACCTTC.

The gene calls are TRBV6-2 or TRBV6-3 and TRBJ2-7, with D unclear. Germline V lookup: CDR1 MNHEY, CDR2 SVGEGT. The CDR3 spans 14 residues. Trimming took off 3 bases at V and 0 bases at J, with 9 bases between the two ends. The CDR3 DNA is TGTGCCAGCAGTTATCTTGGCACCTCCTACGAGCAGTACTTC. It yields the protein CASSYLGTSYEQYF.

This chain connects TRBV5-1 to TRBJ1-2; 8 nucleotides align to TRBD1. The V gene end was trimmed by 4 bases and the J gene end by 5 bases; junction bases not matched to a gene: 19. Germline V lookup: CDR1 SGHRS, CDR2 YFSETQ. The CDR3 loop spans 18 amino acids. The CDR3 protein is CASSQQPAGTGERYGYTF. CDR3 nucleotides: TGCGCCAGCAGCCAACAACCGGCCGGGACAGGTGAAAGATATGGCTACACCTTC.

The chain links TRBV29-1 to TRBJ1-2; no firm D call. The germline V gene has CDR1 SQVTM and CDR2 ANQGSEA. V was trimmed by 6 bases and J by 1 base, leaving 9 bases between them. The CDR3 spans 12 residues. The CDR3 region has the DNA TGCAGCGTGTTGACAAGTAACTATGGCTACACCTTC. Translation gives CSVLTSNYGYTF.

The CDR3 reads CASSPWTDRNEQFF. Written as DNA, the CDR3 is TGTGCCAGCAGCCCCTGGACTGATCGGAATGAGCAGTTCTTC. The chain joins TRBV7-3 to TRBJ2-1; maybe TRBD2 (5 bases). The CDR3 totals 14 residues. Trimming cost V 5 bases and J 7 bases, with 15 bases left between them. CDR1 is SGHTA and CDR2 is FQGTGA in the germline V gene.

Written as DNA, the CDR3 is TGTGCCAGCACCACAGGGGGTCTAGCGGGAAACGAGCAGTACTTC. Amino acid sequence: CASTTGGLAGNEQYF. The chain uses TRBV6-5 and TRBJ2-7; weak D call: TRBD2 (9 bases). Germline-derived CDR1 and CDR2 are MNHEY and SVGAGI. V dropped 7 bases and J dropped 5 bases, with 21 bases sitting between them. This CDR3 region has 15 residues.

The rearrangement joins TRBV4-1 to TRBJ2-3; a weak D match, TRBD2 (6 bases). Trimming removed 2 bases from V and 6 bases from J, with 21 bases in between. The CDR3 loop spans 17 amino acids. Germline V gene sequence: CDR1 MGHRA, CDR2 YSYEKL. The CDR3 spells CASSQQVLARLRDTQYF. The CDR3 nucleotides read TGCGCCAGCAGCCAACAGGTCCTAGCGAGACTTAGGGATACGCAGTATTTT.

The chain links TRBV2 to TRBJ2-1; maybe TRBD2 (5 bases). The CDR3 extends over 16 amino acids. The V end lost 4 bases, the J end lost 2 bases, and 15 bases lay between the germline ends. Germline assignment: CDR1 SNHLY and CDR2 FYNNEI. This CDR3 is CASSVKSGTTYNEQFF. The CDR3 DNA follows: TGTGCCAGCAGTGTTAAAAGCGGAACGACCTACAATGAGCAGTTCTTC. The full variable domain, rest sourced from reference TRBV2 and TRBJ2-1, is EPEVTQTPSHQVTQMGQEVILRCVPISNHLYFYWYRQILGQKVEFLVSFYNNEISEKSEIFDDQFSVERPDGSNFTLKIRSTKLEDSAMYFCASSVKSGTTYNEQFFGPGTRLTVL.

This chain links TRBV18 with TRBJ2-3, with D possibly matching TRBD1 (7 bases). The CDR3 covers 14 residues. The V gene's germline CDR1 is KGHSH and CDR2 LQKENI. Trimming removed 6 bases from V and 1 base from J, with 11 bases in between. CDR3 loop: CASSRDRRTDTQYF. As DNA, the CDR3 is TGTGCCAGCTCGCGGGACAGACGCACAGATACGCAGTATTTT.